This T cell receptor (beta chain) appears in the sequencing data of a study of T cell repertoires in cytomegalovirus infection. Turning to the study itself: TCR beta signatures that were public indicated CMV infection and matching HLA type. Study findings and constraints: CMV-specific TCR beta clonotypes restricted by HLA-C were the ones dominating the ex vivo response.

Regarding this clonotype: Its cognate antigen is unknown. A much more abundant neighbour one base away suggests this may be a read error.

TCRdb reprocessed the reads with MiXCR, giving one entry per CDR3 protein. The sample lists approximately 250,000 distinct CDR3 sequences, about 23% occurring once. This receptor was obtained from a human donor in good health (CMV status not recorded). Some clones in this sample may be carry-over from other donors' samples. The sequenced sample was CD8+ T cells from PBMCs.

The CDR3 coding sequence is TGTGCCAGCAGTTTCCCCCGGAATGCGCAGTTCTTC. Its translation: CASSFPRNAQFF. The chain employs TRBV12-3 or TRBV12-4 and TRBJ2-1; no reliable D call. CDR3 length: 12 amino acids.